Included here is one T cell receptor beta chain sequence, with context. What it recognizes is unknown. The data were obtained in a study of T-cell memory formation after mild COVID-19. At the level of the study: The two donors had largely donor-specific TCR clusters.

Study-wide points: Contracting CD8+ clones were enriched in EMRA, CD4+ mainly in CM and EM.

5'RACE, which relied on constant-segment primers, yielded TCR alpha and TCR beta cDNA libraries carrying sample barcodes and UMIs. TCRdb reprocessed the 5' RACE reads with MiXCR, giving one entry per CDR3 protein. The sample contains more than 300,000 distinct CDR3 sequences, over 11% of which appear only once. This sequence originates from a man aged 18 to 30 who had mild COVID-19 (a few samples of this study predate the infection). Cell type and time point are not known. The sample was PBMCs or a T cell subset sorted from them (not recorded which).

The CDR3 DNA sequence: TGTGCCAGCAGCTTTCAAGGGGCGTTAGGAAACACCATATATTTT. It yields the protein CASSFQGALGNTIYF. The chain carries TRBV7-2 and TRBJ1-3, with D perhaps matching TRBD1 (5 bases). The V end lost 3 bases, the J end lost 4 bases, and 13 bases lay between the germline ends. Germline values: CDR1 SGHTA, CDR2 FQGNSA. The CDR3 contains 15 residues.